This T cell receptor (beta chain) was obtained from a study of blood T cells in healthy people across ages. Study-level points and caveats: Per million T cells, the diversity of TCR beta decreased roughly linearly as age advanced.

Through a sample-barcoded 5' primer and a J-beta primer mix, a second PCR was run for roughly 6 to 11 cycles. Each TCR beta cDNA got a 12-nucleotide random molecular identifier. TCRdb fed the 5' RACE reads into MiXCR, producing one record per CDR3 protein. The sample lists about 1.7 million distinct CDR3 sequences, about 28% occurring once. V was shortened by 5 bases and J by 4 bases, with 12 bases between the two germline ends. The germline CDR1 and CDR2 sequences are MNHEY and SVGAGI. The CDR3 loop spans 13 amino acids. Many counts were recorded for this clonotype. The antigen is undetermined. The TCR originated in a woman between 25 and 40 years old in good health. Sequenced input: blood. J is TRBJ2-7 and V is TRBV6-5; no clear D gene. Here the CDR3 reads CASSPLGSYEQYF. The CDR3 DNA is TGTGCCAGCAGTCCCCTTGGTAGTTACGAGCAGTACTTC.